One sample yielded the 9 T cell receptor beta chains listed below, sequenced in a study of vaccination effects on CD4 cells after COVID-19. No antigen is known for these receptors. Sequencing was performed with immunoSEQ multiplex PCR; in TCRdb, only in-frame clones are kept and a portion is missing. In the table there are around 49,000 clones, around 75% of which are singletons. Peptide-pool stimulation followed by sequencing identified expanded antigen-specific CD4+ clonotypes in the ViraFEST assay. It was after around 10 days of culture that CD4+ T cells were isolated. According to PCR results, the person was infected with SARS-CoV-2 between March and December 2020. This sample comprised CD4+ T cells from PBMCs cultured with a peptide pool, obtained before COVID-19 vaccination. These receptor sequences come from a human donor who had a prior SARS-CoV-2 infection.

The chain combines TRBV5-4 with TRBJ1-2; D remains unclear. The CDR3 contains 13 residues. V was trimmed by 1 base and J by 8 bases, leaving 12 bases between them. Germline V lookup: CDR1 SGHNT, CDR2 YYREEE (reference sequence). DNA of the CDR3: TGTGCCAGCAGCTTGAATCCGGGGTACGGCTACACCTTC. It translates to CASSLNPGYGYTF.

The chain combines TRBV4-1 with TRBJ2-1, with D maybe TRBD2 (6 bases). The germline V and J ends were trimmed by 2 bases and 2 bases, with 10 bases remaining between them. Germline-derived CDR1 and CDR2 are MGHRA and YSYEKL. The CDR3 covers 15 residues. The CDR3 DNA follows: TGCGCCAGCAGCCAAACTGGACTACCCTACAATGAGCAGTTCTTC. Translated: CASSQTGLPYNEQFF.

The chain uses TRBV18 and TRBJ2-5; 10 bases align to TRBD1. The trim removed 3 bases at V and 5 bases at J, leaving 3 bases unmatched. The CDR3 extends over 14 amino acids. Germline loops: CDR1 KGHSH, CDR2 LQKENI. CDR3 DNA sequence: TGTGCCAGCTCACCCGGGACAGGGGAGGAGACCCAGTACTTC. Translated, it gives CASSPGTGEETQYF.

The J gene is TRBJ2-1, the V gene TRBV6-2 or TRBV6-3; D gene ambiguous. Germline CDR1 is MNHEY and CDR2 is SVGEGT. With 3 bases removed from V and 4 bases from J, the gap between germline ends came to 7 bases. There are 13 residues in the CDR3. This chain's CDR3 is CASSYKGYNEQFF. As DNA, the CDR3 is TGTGCCAGCAGTTATAAGGGTTACAATGAGCAGTTCTTC.

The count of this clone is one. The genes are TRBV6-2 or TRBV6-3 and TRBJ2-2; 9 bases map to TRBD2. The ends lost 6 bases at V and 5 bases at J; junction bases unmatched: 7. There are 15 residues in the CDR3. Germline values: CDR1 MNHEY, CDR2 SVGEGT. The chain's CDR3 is CASSTLAGWTGELFF. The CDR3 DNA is TGTGCCAGCAGCACCCTAGCGGGGTGGACCGGGGAGCTGTTTTTT.

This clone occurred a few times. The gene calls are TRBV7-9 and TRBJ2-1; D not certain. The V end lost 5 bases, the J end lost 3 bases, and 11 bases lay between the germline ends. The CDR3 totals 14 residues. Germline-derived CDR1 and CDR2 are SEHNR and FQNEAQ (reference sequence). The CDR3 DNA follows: TGTGCCAGCAGCACCACGGCGGTCTACAATGAGCAGTTCTTC. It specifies CASSTTAVYNEQFF.

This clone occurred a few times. The CDR3 is CASSLGGTGSVEQYF. CDR3 nucleotide sequence: TGCGCCAGCAGCTTGGGAGGGACAGGGTCGGTAGAGCAGTACTTC. The genes are TRBV5-1 and TRBJ2-7; 9 bases fit TRBD1. The germline CDR1 and CDR2 sequences are SGHRS and YFSETQ. V shed 0 bases, J shed 7 bases, and the junction held 8 bases outside the gene matches. CDR3 length: 15 amino acids.

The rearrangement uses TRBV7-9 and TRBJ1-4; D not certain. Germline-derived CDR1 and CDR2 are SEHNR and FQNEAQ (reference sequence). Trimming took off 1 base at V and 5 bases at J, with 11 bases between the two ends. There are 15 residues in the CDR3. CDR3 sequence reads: CASSLGVSENEKLFF. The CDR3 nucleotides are TGTGCCAGCAGCTTAGGTGTATCAGAGAATGAAAAACTGTTTTTT.

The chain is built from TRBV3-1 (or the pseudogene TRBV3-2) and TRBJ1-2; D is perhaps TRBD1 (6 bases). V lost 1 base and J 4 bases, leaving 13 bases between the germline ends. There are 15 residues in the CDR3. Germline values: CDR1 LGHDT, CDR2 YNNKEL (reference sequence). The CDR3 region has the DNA TGTGCCAGCAGCCAAGTACCACAGGGAATCTATGGCTACACCTTC. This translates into CASSQVPQGIYGYTF.